This T cell receptor beta chain appears in the sequencing data of a study of blood T cell repertoires in COVID-19 (dated by TCRdb to the early 2020s). Some background on the complete study: Samples from collaborators originated in the United States, Italy and Spain and spanned both the acute and convalescent phases of COVID-19. The material from the prospective study consisted of cDNA or gDNA derived from T cells, B-cell-depleted T cells, or PBMCs. Subjects who had been exposed to COVID-19, were actively infected with it, or had recovered from it provided the deeply sampled blood TCRbeta repertoires that made up the dataset. The repertoires were released in a freely available public database meant as a resource for research on the immune response to SARS-CoV-2. The samples were drawn from two sources: the first 160 participants of the ongoing ImmuneRACE study, and 950 to 1,500 subjects contributed by 6 global collaborators. A de-identified subject ID, COVID-19 status, age in years and sex were almost always included in the sample metadata. Where available, HLA class I and class II types were obtained from metadata supplied by the sample provider rather than from assay-based typing.

Concerning this clone itself: The antigen it binds to is not known. No quality values exist for individual bases; no much larger clone is one base distant.

Broader findings and caveats from the paper: How much clinical and demographic metadata was included differed by source and by participant, and the metadata was provided uncurated.

The germline V and J ends show losses of 5 bases and 5 bases respectively, and no gene match explains 2 bases of the junction. Via the germline V gene, CDR1 is SGHRS and CDR2 YFSETQ. Measured from the cysteine to the phenylalanine, the CDR3 is 12 residues long. The kept DNA is CDR3 alone, 36 bases in frame from the first base. In the prospective study, participants were 18 to 89 years old, resided in around 25 geographic areas of the United States, and were enrolled through a virtual design. Cohort assignment in the prospective study relied on participant-reported clinical history from a screening survey and a study questionnaire. Each participant in the prospective study had whole blood, serum and a nasopharyngeal or oropharyngeal swab collected by mobile phlebotomists. Additional blood draws and questionnaires over an approximately 2-month period could optionally be provided by prospective study participants. Before DNA extraction, prospective study blood samples were shipped either frozen or at room temperature.

TCRbeta CDR3 regions were amplified from genomic DNA by means of the immunoSEQ Assay, a bias-controlled multiplex PCR. From the authors' description of their analysis: The number of nucleated cells in each sample was estimated from the amplification of reference gene primers within the assay. To quantify the absolute abundance of each unique TCRbeta CDR3 rearrangement, sequence reads were collapsed and filtered. For each sample, productive Simpson clonality was calculated by taking the square root of Simpson's diversity index across productive rearrangements. TCRdb took over this immuneACCESS table, retaining in-frame rearrangements with V and J assigned. Such tables are incomplete; in checked studies, under half of the missing clones stem from an unresolved V gene, and the remainder is unexplained. V and J calls and clone size are as listed in that table; D and trimming were resolved from the DNA. Across this sample there are around 250,000 clones, with about 91% seen only once. The ten largest clones add up to 1.2% of the sample.

The source material was PBMCs or T cells enriched from blood (not recorded which). The clonotype comes from a human donor in a cohort exposed to, infected with or recovered from COVID-19 (not recorded which). The donor label of this sample is uncertain. The receptor chain draws on TRBV5-1 and TRBJ2-7, with 9 junctional bases fitting TRBD2. CDR3 reads: CASSAGGDEQYF. The nucleotide sequence is given as TGCGCCAGCAGTGCGGGGGGGGACGAGCAGTACTTC.